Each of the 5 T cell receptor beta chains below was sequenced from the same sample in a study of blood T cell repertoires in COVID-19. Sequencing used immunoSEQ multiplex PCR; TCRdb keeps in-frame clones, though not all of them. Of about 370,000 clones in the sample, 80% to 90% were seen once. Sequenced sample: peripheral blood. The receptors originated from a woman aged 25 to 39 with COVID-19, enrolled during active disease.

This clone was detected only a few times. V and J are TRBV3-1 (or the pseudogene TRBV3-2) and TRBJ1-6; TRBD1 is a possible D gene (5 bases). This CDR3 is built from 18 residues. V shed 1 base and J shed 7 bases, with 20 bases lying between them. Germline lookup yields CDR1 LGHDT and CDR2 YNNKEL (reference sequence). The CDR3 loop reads CASSQGPLSDTANSPLHF. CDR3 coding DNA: TGTGCCAGCAGCCAAGGTCCTCTTTCGGACACGGCCAATTCACCCCTCCACTTT.

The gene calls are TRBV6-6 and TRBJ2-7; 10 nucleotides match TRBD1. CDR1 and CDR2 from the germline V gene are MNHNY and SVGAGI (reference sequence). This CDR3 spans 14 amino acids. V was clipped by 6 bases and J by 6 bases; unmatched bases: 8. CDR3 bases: TGTGCCAGCAGGACCGGACAGGGGGAAGGCGAGCAGTACGTC. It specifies CASRTGQGEGEQYV.

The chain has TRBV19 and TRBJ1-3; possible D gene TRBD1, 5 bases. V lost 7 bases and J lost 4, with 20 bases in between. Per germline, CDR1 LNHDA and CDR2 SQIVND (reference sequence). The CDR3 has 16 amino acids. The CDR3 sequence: CASTPLGWGSGNTIYF. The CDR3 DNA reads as TGTGCCAGTACTCCCCTGGGGTGGGGCTCCGGAAACACCATATATTTT.

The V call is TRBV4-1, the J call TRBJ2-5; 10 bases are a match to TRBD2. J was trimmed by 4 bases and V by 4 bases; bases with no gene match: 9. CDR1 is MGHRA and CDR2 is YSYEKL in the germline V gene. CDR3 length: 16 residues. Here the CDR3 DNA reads TGCGCCAGCAGCCCATTAACTAGCGGGACGGGAGAGACCCAGTACTTC. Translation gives CASSPLTSGTGETQYF.

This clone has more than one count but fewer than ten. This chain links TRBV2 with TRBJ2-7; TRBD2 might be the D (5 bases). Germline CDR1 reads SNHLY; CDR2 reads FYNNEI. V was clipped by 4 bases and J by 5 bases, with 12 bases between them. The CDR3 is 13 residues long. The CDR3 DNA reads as TGTGCCAGCAGTGGGACTCCCGGGGACGAGCAGTACGTC. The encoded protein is CASSGTPGDEQYV.